A selection of T cell receptor beta chains follows, all from one sample in a study of Graves' ophthalmopathy and Graves' hyperthyroidism. TCRdb called the multiplex PCR reads again in MiXCR, with one record for every CDR3 protein. The sample contains just over 400,000 distinct CDR3 sequences, about 21% of which appear only once. Sequenced material: peripheral blood. These receptors all come from a young woman with stable Graves' hyperthyroidism. Each CDR3 is given without its conserved first and last residue. The order of the fields is J gene, D gene, V gene, CDR3 protein. D genes are given only for firm matches.

j_call: TRBJ2-7; d_call: NA; v_call: TRBV11-1; cdr3_aa: ASSLGRVRERSYEQY
j_call: TRBJ2-2; d_call: NA; v_call: TRBV7-2; cdr3_aa: ASSLVWNTGELF
j_call: TRBJ1-2; d_call: NA; v_call: TRBV6-5; cdr3_aa: ASSYSSGGPEGYT
j_call: TRBJ1-1; d_call: TRBD1; v_call: TRBV25-1; cdr3_aa: ASRETGGTEAF
j_call: TRBJ2-7; d_call: NA; v_call: TRBV4-2; cdr3_aa: ASSQDGLATGEQY
j_call: TRBJ2-5; d_call: NA; v_call: TRBV4-1; cdr3_aa: ASSPMGREQETQY
j_call: TRBJ2-7; d_call: TRBD2; v_call: TRBV7-3; cdr3_aa: ASSSTSGSAEQY
j_call: TRBJ2-7; d_call: TRBD1; v_call: TRBV7-8; cdr3_aa: ASSLGTGGAVQY
j_call: TRBJ2-7; d_call: NA; v_call: TRBV28; cdr3_aa: ASTGTPDEQY
j_call: TRBJ2-5; d_call: TRBD2; v_call: TRBV28; cdr3_aa: ASSRSGSSYQETQY
j_call: TRBJ2-7; d_call: NA; v_call: TRBV20-1; cdr3_aa: SARDDHRSYEQY
j_call: TRBJ1-5; d_call: TRBD1; v_call: TRBV12-5; cdr3_aa: ASGLVTGLNQPQH
j_call: TRBJ1-2; d_call: NA; v_call: TRBV12-3/TRBV12-4; cdr3_aa: ASKSYSDYGYT
j_call: TRBJ2-5; d_call: TRBD2; v_call: TRBV30; cdr3_aa: AWAPDLAGVKTQY
j_call: TRBJ2-2; d_call: TRBD1; v_call: TRBV20-1; cdr3_aa: SASGDRVDGELF
j_call: TRBJ1-1; d_call: NA; v_call: TRBV19; cdr3_aa: ASSPRVNMNTEAF
j_call: TRBJ1-3; d_call: NA; v_call: TRBV27; cdr3_aa: ASSGGGSGNTIY
j_call: TRBJ2-5; d_call: TRBD2; v_call: TRBV20-1; cdr3_aa: SARGGFSLQTQY
j_call: TRBJ2-5; d_call: NA; v_call: TRBV13; cdr3_aa: ASSLREGETQY
j_call: TRBJ2-7; d_call: NA; v_call: TRBV6-5; cdr3_aa: ASSYSPGGGPRGEQY
j_call: TRBJ1-3; d_call: NA; v_call: TRBV4-3; cdr3_aa: ASSQDQWSSGNTIY
j_call: TRBJ1-6; d_call: NA; v_call: TRBV19; cdr3_aa: ASSPSYTGPLH
j_call: TRBJ2-7; d_call: TRBD2; v_call: TRBV20-1; cdr3_aa: SAGSLTSGRSNTSYEQY
j_call: TRBJ2-7; d_call: NA; v_call: TRBV12-3/TRBV12-4; cdr3_aa: ASSFEGLEQY
j_call: TRBJ2-5; d_call: NA; v_call: TRBV28; cdr3_aa: ASTHREGDQETQY
j_call: TRBJ1-2; d_call: NA; v_call: TRBV7-2; cdr3_aa: ASSAVVDGYT
j_call: TRBJ2-3; d_call: TRBD2; v_call: TRBV18; cdr3_aa: ASSPPLAGPTDTQY
j_call: TRBJ2-5; d_call: NA; v_call: TRBV27; cdr3_aa: ASSLIGSVLSQETQY
j_call: TRBJ2-7; d_call: TRBD2; v_call: TRBV2; cdr3_aa: ASSEATSGLYEQY
j_call: TRBJ1-3; d_call: NA; v_call: TRBV7-6; cdr3_aa: ASSLDASSGNTIY
j_call: TRBJ2-6; d_call: NA; v_call: TRBV15; cdr3_aa: ATSRGGVSGANVLT
j_call: TRBJ2-5; d_call: NA; v_call: TRBV15; cdr3_aa: ATSRARDRRETQY
j_call: TRBJ2-7; d_call: NA; v_call: TRBV6-5; cdr3_aa: ASSFGRGSPPYEQY
j_call: TRBJ2-7; d_call: NA; v_call: TRBV6-5; cdr3_aa: ASSYSSRLSSYEQY
j_call: TRBJ2-7; d_call: NA; v_call: TRBV7-2; cdr3_aa: ASSPNAGTYEQY
j_call: TRBJ1-1; d_call: TRBD1; v_call: TRBV28; cdr3_aa: ASSLGGQGAWGTEAF
j_call: TRBJ2-4; d_call: TRBD1; v_call: TRBV5-1; cdr3_aa: ASSLGQGMGKNIQY
j_call: TRBJ2-2; d_call: NA; v_call: TRBV6-5; cdr3_aa: ASRGGNTGELF
j_call: TRBJ2-5; d_call: TRBD1; v_call: TRBV12-5; cdr3_aa: ASGSDREGETQY
j_call: TRBJ1-6; d_call: TRBD1; v_call: TRBV5-1; cdr3_aa: ASSPRDRTNSPLH
j_call: TRBJ2-7; d_call: TRBD2; v_call: TRBV10-3; cdr3_aa: AISERTSGRREQY
j_call: TRBJ2-4; d_call: NA; v_call: TRBV2; cdr3_aa: ASRSTQAKNIQY
j_call: TRBJ2-2; d_call: TRBD2; v_call: TRBV20-1; cdr3_aa: SAREIRGGSTGELF
j_call: TRBJ1-2; d_call: NA; v_call: TRBV19; cdr3_aa: ASSPADYGYT
j_call: TRBJ2-2; d_call: NA; v_call: TRBV19; cdr3_aa: ASSDVGGGELF
j_call: TRBJ1-1; d_call: NA; v_call: TRBV6-2/TRBV6-3; cdr3_aa: ASSYSVGNTEAF
j_call: TRBJ1-1; d_call: NA; v_call: TRBV12-3/TRBV12-4; cdr3_aa: ASSLPLGLQRNTEAF
j_call: TRBJ2-2; d_call: NA; v_call: TRBV20-1; cdr3_aa: SARLLSGKNTGELF
j_call: TRBJ2-7; d_call: NA; v_call: TRBV18; cdr3_aa: ASSPVGSTYEQY
j_call: TRBJ2-2; d_call: TRBD1; v_call: TRBV24-1; cdr3_aa: ATSDLPDREIGLAGELF
j_call: TRBJ2-7; d_call: TRBD1; v_call: TRBV5-1; cdr3_aa: ASSFKGDSHYEQY
j_call: TRBJ1-2; d_call: NA; v_call: TRBV20-1; cdr3_aa: SARSTKNYGYT
j_call: TRBJ1-2; d_call: NA; v_call: TRBV5-1; cdr3_aa: ASSLQGLDYGYT
j_call: TRBJ1-3; d_call: NA; v_call: TRBV12-3/TRBV12-4; cdr3_aa: ASTLGLSGNTIY
j_call: TRBJ2-7; d_call: NA; v_call: TRBV15; cdr3_aa: ATSRVMEGHEQY
j_call: TRBJ2-5; d_call: NA; v_call: TRBV13; cdr3_aa: ASSRLDLIGETQY
j_call: TRBJ2-5; d_call: TRBD2; v_call: TRBV4-1; cdr3_aa: ASSHGTSGIETQY
j_call: TRBJ2-5; d_call: NA; v_call: TRBV19; cdr3_aa: ASSVDGQETQY